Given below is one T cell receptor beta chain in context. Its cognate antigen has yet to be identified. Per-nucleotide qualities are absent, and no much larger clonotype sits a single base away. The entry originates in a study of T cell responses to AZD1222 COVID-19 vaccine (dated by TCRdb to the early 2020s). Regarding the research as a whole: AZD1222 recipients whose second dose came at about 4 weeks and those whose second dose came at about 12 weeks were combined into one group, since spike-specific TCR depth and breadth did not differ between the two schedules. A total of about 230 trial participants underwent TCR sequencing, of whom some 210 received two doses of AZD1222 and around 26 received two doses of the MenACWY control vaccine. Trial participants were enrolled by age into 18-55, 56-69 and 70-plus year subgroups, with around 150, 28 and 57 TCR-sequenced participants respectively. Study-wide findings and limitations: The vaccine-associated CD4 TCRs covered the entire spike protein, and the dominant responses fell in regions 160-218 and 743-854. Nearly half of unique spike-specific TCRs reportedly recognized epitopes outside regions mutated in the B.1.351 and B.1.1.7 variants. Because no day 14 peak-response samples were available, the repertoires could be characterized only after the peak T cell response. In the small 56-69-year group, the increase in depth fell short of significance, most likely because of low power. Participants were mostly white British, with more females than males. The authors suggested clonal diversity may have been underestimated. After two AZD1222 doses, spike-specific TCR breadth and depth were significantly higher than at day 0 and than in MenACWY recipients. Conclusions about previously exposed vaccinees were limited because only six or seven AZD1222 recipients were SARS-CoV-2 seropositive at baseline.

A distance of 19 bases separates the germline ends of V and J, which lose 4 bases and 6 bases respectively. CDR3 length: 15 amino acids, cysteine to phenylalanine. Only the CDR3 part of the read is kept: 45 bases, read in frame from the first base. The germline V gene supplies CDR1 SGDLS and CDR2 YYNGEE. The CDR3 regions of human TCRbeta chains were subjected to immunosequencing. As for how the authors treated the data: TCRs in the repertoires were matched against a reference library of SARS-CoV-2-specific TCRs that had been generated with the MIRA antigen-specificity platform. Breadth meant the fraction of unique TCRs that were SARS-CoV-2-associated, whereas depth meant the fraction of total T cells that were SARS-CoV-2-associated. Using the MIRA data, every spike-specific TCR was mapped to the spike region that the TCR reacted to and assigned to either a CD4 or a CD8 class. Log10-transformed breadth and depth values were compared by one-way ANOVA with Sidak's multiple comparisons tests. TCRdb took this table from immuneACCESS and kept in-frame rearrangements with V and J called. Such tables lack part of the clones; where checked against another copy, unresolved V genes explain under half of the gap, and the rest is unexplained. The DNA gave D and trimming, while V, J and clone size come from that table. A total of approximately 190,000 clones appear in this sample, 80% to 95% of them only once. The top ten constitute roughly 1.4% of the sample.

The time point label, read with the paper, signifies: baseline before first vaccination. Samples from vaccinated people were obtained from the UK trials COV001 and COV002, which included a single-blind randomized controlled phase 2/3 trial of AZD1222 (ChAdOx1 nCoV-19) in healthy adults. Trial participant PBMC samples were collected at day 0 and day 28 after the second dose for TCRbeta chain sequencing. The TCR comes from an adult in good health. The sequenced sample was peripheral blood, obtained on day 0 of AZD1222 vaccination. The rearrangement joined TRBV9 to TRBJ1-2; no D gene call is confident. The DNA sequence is TGTGCCAGCAGCCCCCACGGAGAGGAGTGGAATGGCTACACCTTC. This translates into CASSPHGEEWNGYTF. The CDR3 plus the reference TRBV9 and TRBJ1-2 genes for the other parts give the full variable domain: DSGVTQTPKHLITATGQRVTLRCSPRSGDLSVYWYQQSLDQGLQFLIQYYNGEERAKGNILERFSAQQFPDLHSELNLSSLELGDSALYFCASSPHGEEWNGYTFGSGTRLTVV.